The 16 T cell receptor beta chains in this list originate from one sample, sequenced in a study of identical twins. One entry per CDR3 protein, called by TCRdb with MiXCR from the 5' RACE reads. The sample has about 530,000 distinct CDR3 sequences; about a fifth are singletons. These data are also associated with another study on yellow fever vaccine responses in identical twins.

The specimen sequenced was CD4+ T cells sorted from blood. The origin of the receptors is a woman younger than 35 in good health.

The chain recombines TRBV12-3 or TRBV12-4 with TRBJ2-7, with TRBD1 identical over 8 bases. The CDR3 is made up of 13 amino acids. Trimming took 4 bases from V and 6 from J; bases not matched to a gene: 5. Written as DNA, the CDR3 is TGTGCCAGCAGTTCGTTCGACAGGGGCGAGCAGTACGTC. Translating gives CASSSFDRGEQYV.

The chain combines TRBV5-1 with TRBJ2-3, with 10 bases fitting TRBD2. V gave up 8 bases and J gave up 9 bases; unmatched junction bases: 15. Germline V gives CDR1 SGHRS, CDR2 YFSETQ. CDR3 length: 15 amino acids. The CDR3 region has the DNA TGCGCCAGTACAGAGCGGGGGGGCCGAGAGCAGACGCAGTATTTT. Translated, it gives CASTERGGREQTQYF.

This chain connects TRBV10-3 to TRBJ2-7, with 8 bases lining up with TRBD1. Trimming cost V 10 bases and J 0 bases; bases outside gene matches: 8. CDR1 is ENHRY and CDR2 is SYGVKD in the germline V gene. The CDR3 covers 14 residues. This CDR3 reads CATTQGASSYEQYF. As DNA, the CDR3 is TGTGCCACCACCCAGGGGGCGAGCTCCTACGAGCAGTACTTC.

The chain links TRBV12-3 or TRBV12-4 to TRBJ2-1; 10 bases fit TRBD1. This CDR3 is 16 amino acids long. J was trimmed by 7 bases and V by 3 bases; bases with no gene match: 9. Here the CDR3 reads CASSLPGQGNKNEQFF. The DNA of the CDR3 is TGTGCCAGCAGTTTGCCGGGACAGGGGAATAAGAATGAGCAGTTCTTC.

The CDR3 region is CSVGVLAWETQYF. Here the CDR3 DNA reads TGCAGCGTGGGGGTACTAGCTTGGGAGACCCAGTACTTC. V is TRBV29-1 and J is TRBJ2-5; the D gene is possibly TRBD2 (6 bases). The V end lost 6 bases, the J end lost 5 bases, and 16 bases lay between the germline ends. CDR1 is SQVTM, CDR2 ANQGSEA, per germline. The CDR3 length is 13 residues.

The chain has TRBV9 and TRBJ2-2; 9 bases map to TRBD2. This CDR3 spans 17 amino acids. V shed 3 bases and J 7 bases; nucleotides not matched to a gene: 13. Germline lookup yields CDR1 SGDLS and CDR2 YYNGEE. CDR3 sequence (DNA): TGTGCCAGCAGCGGCCGGGGGCGGGAGGGCCTTAGCGGGGAGCTGTTTTTT. This gives the protein CASSGRGREGLSGELFF.

The rearrangement joins TRBV2 to TRBJ1-4; no reliable D call. The CDR3 extends over 13 amino acids. CDR1 SNHLY and CDR2 FYNNEI come from the germline V gene. The V end was cut by 7 bases, the J end by 4 bases, with 10 bases between. The CDR3 DNA follows: TGTGCCAGCAACCGGGATTATAATGAAAAACTGTTTTTT. It encodes CASNRDYNEKLFF.

The J gene is TRBJ2-7, the V gene TRBV12-3 or TRBV12-4, with unresolved D. The germline V and J ends were trimmed by 3 bases and 1 base, with 10 bases remaining between them. This CDR3 has 14 residues. CDR3 in amino acids: CASSFQDGSYEQYF. In nucleotides, the CDR3 is TGTGCCAGCAGTTTTCAGGACGGTTCCTACGAGCAGTACTTC.

V gene TRBV5-1 combines with J gene TRBJ2-1; TRBD2 matches 8 bases. After removal of 3 bases from V and 7 bases from J, the junction contained 6 bases not matched to a gene. The CDR3 spans 14 residues. Germline V gene data show CDR1 as SGHRS and CDR2 as YFSETQ. The CDR3 region has the DNA TGCGCCAGCAGCTCCGGGACTAGGTCGAATGAGCAGTTCTTC. Translation: CASSSGTRSNEQFF. The entire variable domain, with the rest obtained from reference TRBV5-1 and TRBJ2-1, is as follows: KAGVTQTPRYLIKTRGQQVTLSCSPISGHRSVSWYQQTPGQGLQFLFEYFSETQRNKGNFPGRFSGRQFSNSRSEMNVSTLELGDSALYLCASSSGTRSNEQFFGPGTRLTVL.

The V call is TRBV12-3 or TRBV12-4, the J call TRBJ1-2; D is unresolved. Trimming pared 5 bases from V and 8 bases from J, leaving 12 bases between. The CDR3 is 12 residues long. For the CDR3, the DNA is TGTGCCAGCAGTCCCATCGTCGGGGGCTACACCTTC. The encoded protein is CASSPIVGGYTF.

The CDR3 region has the DNA TGTGCCAGCAGGCGGGAGGAAGAGACCCAGTACTTC. Encoded protein: CASRREEETQYF. This chain connects TRBV2 to TRBJ2-5; 8 bases match TRBD2. V was clipped by 6 bases and J by 3 bases; unmatched bases: 0. Germline lookup yields CDR1 SNHLY and CDR2 FYNNEI. The CDR3 is 12 amino acids.

This chain joins TRBV6-1 and TRBJ1-3; D is unresolved. Germline CDR1 MNHNS, CDR2 SASEGT. The CDR3 loop spans 13 amino acids. Trimming stripped 2 bases from V and 3 bases from J, with 5 bases between. Written as DNA, the CDR3 is TGTGCCAGCAGTGAATCTTTTGGAAACACCATATATTTT. As protein: CASSESFGNTIYF.

Many counts were recorded for this clonotype. V usage is TRBV12-3 or TRBV12-4 and J usage is TRBJ2-1; 9 bases line up with TRBD1. Trimming removed 5 bases from V and 13 bases from J; junction bases left unmatched: 6. This CDR3 comprises 12 residues. CDR3 nucleotide sequence: TGTGCCAGCAGTCTCGACAGGGGGTTACAGTTCTTC. Its translation: CASSLDRGLQFF.

This clonotype showed up just a few times. This chain links TRBV4-2 with TRBJ2-1, with 12 bases matching TRBD2. The ends lost 2 bases at V and 0 bases at J; junction bases unmatched: 2. This CDR3 has 17 residues. Germline CDR1 reads LGHNA; CDR2 reads YNFKEQ. CDR3 protein: CASSQLAGGGSYNEQFF. CDR3 nucleotide sequence: TGTGCCAGCAGCCAACTAGCGGGAGGGGGCTCCTACAATGAGCAGTTCTTC.

V is TRBV2 and J is TRBJ2-5; 7 bases match TRBD2. V shed 3 bases and J 1 base; nucleotides not matched to a gene: 5. The CDR3 is 15 residues long. Per germline, CDR1 SNHLY and CDR2 FYNNEI. Written as DNA, the CDR3 is TGTGCCAGCAGTGATTTCAGCGGGGCCCAAGAGACCCAGTACTTC. Translating gives CASSDFSGAQETQYF.

This clonotype was seen more than once but under ten times. The chain recombines TRBV5-1 with TRBJ1-4; D perhaps matches TRBD1 (5 bases). The CDR3 has 14 amino acids. V dropped 4 bases and J dropped 8 bases, with 15 bases sitting between them. Germline CDR1 is SGHRS and CDR2 is YFSETQ. Written as DNA, the CDR3 is TGCGCCAGCAGCCAAGGGGACGGGATAGAAAAACTGTTTTTT. Translation gives CASSQGDGIEKLFF.